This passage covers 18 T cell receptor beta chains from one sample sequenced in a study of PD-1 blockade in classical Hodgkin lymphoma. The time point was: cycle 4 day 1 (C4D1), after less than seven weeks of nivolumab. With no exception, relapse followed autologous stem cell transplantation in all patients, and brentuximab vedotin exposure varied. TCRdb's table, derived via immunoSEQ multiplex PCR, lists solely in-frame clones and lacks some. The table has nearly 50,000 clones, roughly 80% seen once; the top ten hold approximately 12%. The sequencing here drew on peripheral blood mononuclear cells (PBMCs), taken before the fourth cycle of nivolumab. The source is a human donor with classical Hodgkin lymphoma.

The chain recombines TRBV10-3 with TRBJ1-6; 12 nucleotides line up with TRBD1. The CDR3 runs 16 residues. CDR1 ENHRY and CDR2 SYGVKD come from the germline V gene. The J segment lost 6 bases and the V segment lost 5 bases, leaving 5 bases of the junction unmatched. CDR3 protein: CAISPGTGGVNSPLHF. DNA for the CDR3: TGTGCCATCAGTCCCGGGACAGGGGGCGTTAATTCACCCCTCCACTTT.

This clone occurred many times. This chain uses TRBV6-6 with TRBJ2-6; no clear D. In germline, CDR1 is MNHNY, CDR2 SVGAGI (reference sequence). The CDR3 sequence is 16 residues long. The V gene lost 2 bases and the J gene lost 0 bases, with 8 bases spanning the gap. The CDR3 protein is CASSYGHSSGANVLTF. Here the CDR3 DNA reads TGTGCCAGCAGTTACGGGCACTCCTCTGGGGCCAACGTCCTGACTTTC.

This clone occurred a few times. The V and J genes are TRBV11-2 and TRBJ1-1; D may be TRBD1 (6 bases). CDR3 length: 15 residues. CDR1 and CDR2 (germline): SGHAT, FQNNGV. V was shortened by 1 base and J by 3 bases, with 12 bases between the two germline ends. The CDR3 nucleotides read TGTGCCAGCAGCTTAGGATCGGGGGGCCACACTGAAGCTTTCTTT. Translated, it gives CASSLGSGGHTEAFF.

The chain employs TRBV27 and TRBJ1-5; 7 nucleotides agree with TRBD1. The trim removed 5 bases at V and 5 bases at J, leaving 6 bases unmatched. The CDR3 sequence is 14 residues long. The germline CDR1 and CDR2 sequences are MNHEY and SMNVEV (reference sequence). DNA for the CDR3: TGTGCCAGCAGTGCGACAGGGAATCATCAGCCCCAGCATTTT. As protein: CASSATGNHQPQHF.

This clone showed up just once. DNA of the CDR3: TGTGCCAGTAGTATGGAGGGGGGGACCCAGTACTTC. Translating gives CASSMEGGTQYF. J is TRBJ2-5 and V is TRBV19, with D tentatively TRBD1 or TRBD2 (6 bases each). CDR1 is LNHDA, CDR2 SQIVND, per germline (reference sequence). V was trimmed by 3 bases and J by 7 bases, leaving 9 bases between them. The CDR3 is made up of 12 amino acids.

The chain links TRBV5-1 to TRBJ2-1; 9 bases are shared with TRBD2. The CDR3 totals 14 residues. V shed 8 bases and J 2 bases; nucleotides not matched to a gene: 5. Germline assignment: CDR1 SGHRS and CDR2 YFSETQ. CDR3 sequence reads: CASTTSGPYNEQFF. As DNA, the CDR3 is TGCGCCAGTACGACTAGCGGCCCCTACAATGAGCAGTTCTTC.

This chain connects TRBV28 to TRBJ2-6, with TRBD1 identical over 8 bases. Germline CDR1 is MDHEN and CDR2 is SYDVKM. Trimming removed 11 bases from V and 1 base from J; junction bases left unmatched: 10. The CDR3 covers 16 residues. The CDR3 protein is CAGPDREASGANVLTF. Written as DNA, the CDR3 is TGTGCCGGACCGGACAGGGAGGCATCTGGGGCCAACGTCCTGACTTTC.

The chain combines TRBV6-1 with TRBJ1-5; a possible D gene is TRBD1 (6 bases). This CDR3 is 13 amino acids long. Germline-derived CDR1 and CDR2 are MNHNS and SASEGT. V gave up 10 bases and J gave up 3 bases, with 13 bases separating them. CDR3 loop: CATRTDFNQPQHF. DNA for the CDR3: TGTGCCACCCGGACAGATTTCAATCAGCCCCAGCATTTT.

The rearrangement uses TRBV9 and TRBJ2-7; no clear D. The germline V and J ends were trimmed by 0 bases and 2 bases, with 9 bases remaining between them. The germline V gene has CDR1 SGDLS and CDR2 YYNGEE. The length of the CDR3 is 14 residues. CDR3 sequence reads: CASSVDSKAYEQYF. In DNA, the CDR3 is TGTGCCAGCAGCGTAGATAGTAAGGCCTACGAGCAGTACTTC.

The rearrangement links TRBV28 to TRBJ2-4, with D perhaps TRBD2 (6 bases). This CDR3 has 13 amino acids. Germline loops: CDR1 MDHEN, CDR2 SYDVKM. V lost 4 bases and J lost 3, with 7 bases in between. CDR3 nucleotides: TGTGCCAGCAGTTCGGGACTCAAAAACATTCAGTACTTC. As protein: CASSSGLKNIQYF.

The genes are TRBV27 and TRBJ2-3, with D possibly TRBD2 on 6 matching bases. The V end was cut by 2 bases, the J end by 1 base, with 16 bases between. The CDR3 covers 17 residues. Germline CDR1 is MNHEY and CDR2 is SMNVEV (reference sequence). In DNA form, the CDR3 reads TGTGCCAGCAGTTTAGGGGTAGGGGCTAGCGGCACAGATACGCAGTATTTT. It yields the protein CASSLGVGASGTDTQYF.

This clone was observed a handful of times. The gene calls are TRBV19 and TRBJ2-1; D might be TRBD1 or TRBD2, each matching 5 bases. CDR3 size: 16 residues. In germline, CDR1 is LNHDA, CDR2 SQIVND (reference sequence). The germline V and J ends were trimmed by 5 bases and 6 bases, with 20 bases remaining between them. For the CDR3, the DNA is TGTGCCAGTAGTTTCGCCGGGGACCTCTCCGGCAATGAGCAGTTCTTC. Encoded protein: CASSFAGDLSGNEQFF.

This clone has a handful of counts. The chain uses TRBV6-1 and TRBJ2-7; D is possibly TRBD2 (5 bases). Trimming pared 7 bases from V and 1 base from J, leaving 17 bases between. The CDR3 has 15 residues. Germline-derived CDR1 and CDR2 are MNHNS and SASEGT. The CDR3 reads CASTFPSGASYEQYF. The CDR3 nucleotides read TGTGCCAGCACCTTCCCCAGCGGAGCTTCCTACGAGCAGTACTTC.

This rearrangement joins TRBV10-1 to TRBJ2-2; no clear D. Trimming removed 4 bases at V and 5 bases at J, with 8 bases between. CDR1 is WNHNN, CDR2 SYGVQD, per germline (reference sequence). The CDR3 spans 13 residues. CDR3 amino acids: CASSVILTGELFF. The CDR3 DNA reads TGCGCCAGCAGTGTAATCCTGACCGGGGAGCTGTTTTTT.

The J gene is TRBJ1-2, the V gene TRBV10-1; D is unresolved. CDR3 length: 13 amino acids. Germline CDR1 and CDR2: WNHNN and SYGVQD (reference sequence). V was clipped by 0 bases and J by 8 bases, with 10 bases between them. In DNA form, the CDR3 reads TGCGCCAGCAGTGAGTCTGAGACACGGGGCTACACCTTC. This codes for CASSESETRGYTF.

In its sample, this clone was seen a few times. The CDR3 spells CASSIQTGGRAFF. The CDR3 DNA follows: TGTGCCAGTAGTATTCAGACAGGGGGCCGGGCTTTCTTT. The chain carries TRBV19 and TRBJ1-1, with 10 bases identical to TRBD1. V lost 3 bases to trimming and J lost 11 bases; unmatched junction nucleotides: 6. CDR1 and CDR2 (germline): LNHDA, SQIVND (reference sequence). The CDR3 runs to 13 residues.

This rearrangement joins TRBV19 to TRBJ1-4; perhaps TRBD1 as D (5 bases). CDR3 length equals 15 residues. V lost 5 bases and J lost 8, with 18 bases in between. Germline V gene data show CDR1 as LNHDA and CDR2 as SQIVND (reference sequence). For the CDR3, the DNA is TGTGCCAGTAGTCCCCAGGTCCTACGGGACGAAAAACTGTTTTTT. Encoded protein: CASSPQVLRDEKLFF.

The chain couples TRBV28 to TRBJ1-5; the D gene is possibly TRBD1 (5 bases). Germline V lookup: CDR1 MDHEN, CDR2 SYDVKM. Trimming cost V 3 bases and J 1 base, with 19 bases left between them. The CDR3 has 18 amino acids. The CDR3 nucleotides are TGTGCCAGCAGTTTGCCCAGATCCGGGAGGGGAAGCAATCAGCCCCAGCATTTT. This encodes CASSLPRSGRGSNQPQHF.